The following is a T cell receptor beta chain sequence with its context. These data come from a study of OX40 agonist ivuxolimab in advanced cancers. Measured with immunoSEQ multiplex PCR; TCRdb has only the in-frame clones, and not every one. Among 100,000 or so clones listed, roughly 95% were seen once. This clonotype was sampled from an adult with an advanced solid tumor such as melanoma, head and neck, liver or kidney cancer. Here the sequenced sample was CD4+ or CD8+ T cells sorted from blood, taken in a trial of the OX40 agonist ivuxolimab.

CDR3 nucleotide sequence: TGCAGCGTTGCCCTCGACATGGATGGTTCACCCCTCCACTTT. This translates into CSVALDMDGSPLHF. The genes are TRBV29-1 and TRBJ1-6; D unresolved. CDR1 and CDR2 from the germline V gene are SQVTM and ANQGSEA. V was pared by 4 bases and J by 9 bases, with 16 bases between. This CDR3 spans 14 amino acids.